This T cell receptor (beta chain) was captured by sequencing in a study of shared clonotypes between healthy human individuals (dated by TCRdb to the early 2020s). Concerning the study at large: A few men and a couple of women, aged 18 to 49 years, made up the cohort. The study deeply sequenced blood TCR repertoires of about five healthy adults to estimate repertoire size and the extent of clonotype sharing between individuals. Libraries were prepared and TCR repertoires were sequenced by different laboratories using diverse techniques, in order to increase sequencing depth and limit assay-specific biases. Each donor's leukapheresis produced roughly between roughly 0.94 and 9.5 billion PBMCs. Results and caveats for the whole study, not just this receptor: The small number of donors limited the genetic and exposure-history diversity represented. Sampling was restricted to blood, and TCR repertoires in tissue are likely to differ from TCR repertoires in blood. Pairwise subsampling indicated that sequencing depth was expected to affect the degree of clonotype sharing among donors.

Trimmed from V: 2 bases; trimmed from J: 3 bases; junction bases lacking a gene match: 0. The CDR3 contains 14 residues, cysteine and phenylalanine counted. Solely the CDR3 DNA is kept, with 42 bases framed from the first base. Sequences SGHRS (CDR1) and YFSETQ (CDR2) are obtained from the germline V gene. TCR CDR3 regions were amplified from genomic DNA by multiplex PCR using the deep immunoSEQ assay. Genomic DNA extracted from each cell subset was distributed evenly over all wells of several immunoSEQ 96-well plates, and each plate served as one replicate. Each replicate PCR for unsorted PBMC received about 310 ng genomic DNA, equal to about 30,000 T cell genomes. Unsorted PBMC genomic DNA was sequenced across ten immunoSEQ deep assay plates. Purified libraries were quantified with a Qubit 3.0 fluorometer, sized on a Bioanalyzer 2100, and re-quantified with the KAPA Library Quantification kit. Each immunoSEQ 96-well plate was sequenced on its own single-read 150-cycle Illumina NextSeq 550 flow cell. The study's processing was this. Because the immunoSEQ output included only junctional sequences and no quality scores, the filtering could not be the same as the filtering used for full-length reads. Sequences were annotated with PyIR, a Python wrapper for IgBLAST v1.9, and V/J genes and CDR3 were assigned using IMGT germline references. Reads were removed for weak V/J assignments (E-value above 1e-6), missing CDR3, stop codons, out-of-frame junctions, or ambiguous translated residues. V3J clonotypes were defined as sequences sharing the same inferred V gene, J gene, and CDR3 amino acid sequence. The percentage overlap between two repertoires was calculated by dividing the number of shared unique clonotypes by the size of the smaller repertoire. Three approaches were used to assess repertoire richness: RTK rarefaction, the Chao1 estimator, and Recon v2.1 estimates of unobserved clonotypes. TCRdb took this table from immuneACCESS and kept in-frame rearrangements with V and J called. Such tables lack part of the clones; where checked against another copy, unresolved V genes explain under half of the gap, and the rest is unexplained. The V and J calls and clone size were taken over from that table, and D and trimming were inferred from the DNA. Present in this sample are about 480,000 clones, about 79% of which were seen just once. The biggest ten clones account for around an eighth of the sample.

About this clone itself: It has no known antigen specificity. No base-level quality is on record; no much larger clone is a single base apart. Other DNA variants within this sample encode the same CDR3.

The donors were healthy, HIV-negative adults who had no recently reported acute infections or vaccinations. Every donor was a Caucasian adult living in Nashville, Tennessee, USA. For unsorted samples, 70 million to 95 million PBMCs were counted, and genomic DNA was extracted using the QIAamp DNA Blood Mini kit. After blood collection by leukapheresis, PBMCs were isolated using Ficoll-Histopaque density gradient centrifugation and then cryopreserved in the vapor phase of liquid nitrogen. This clonotype originated in a woman aged 40 to 55 in good health. Some clones in this sample may be carry-over from other donors' samples. The sequenced material came from PBMCs. Here the chain combines TRBV5-1 and TRBJ2-2; the junction holds 8 bases that match TRBD2. The DNA is TGCGCCAGCAGCTTTAGCGGGGACACCGGGGAGCTGTTTTTT. Its amino acids are CASSFSGDTGELFF.